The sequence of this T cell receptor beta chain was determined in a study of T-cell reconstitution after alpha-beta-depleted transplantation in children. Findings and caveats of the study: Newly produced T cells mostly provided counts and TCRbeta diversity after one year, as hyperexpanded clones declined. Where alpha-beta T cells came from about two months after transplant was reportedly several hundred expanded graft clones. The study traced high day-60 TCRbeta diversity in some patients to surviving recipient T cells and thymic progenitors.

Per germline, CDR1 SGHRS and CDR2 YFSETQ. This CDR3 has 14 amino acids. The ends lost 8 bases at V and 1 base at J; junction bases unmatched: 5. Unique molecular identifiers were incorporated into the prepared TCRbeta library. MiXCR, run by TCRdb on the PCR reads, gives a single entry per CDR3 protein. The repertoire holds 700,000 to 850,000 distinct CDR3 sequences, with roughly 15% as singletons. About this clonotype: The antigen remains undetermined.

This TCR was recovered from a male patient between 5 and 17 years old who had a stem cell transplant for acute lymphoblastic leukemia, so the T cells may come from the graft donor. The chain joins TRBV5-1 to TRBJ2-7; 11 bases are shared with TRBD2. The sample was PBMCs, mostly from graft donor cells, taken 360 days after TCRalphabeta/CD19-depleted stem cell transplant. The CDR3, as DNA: TGCGCCAGGAAGACTAGCGGGGAATCCTACGAGCAGTACTTC. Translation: CARKTSGESYEQYF.